The 22 T cell receptor beta chains in this list originate from one sample, sequenced in a study of T cell changes during pregnancy in multiple sclerosis. Here immunoSEQ multiplex PCR was the method, and the copy in TCRdb shows in-frame clones only, minus some. Of some 59,000 clones detected, roughly 90% appear once; the ten largest clones hold 1% to 1.5%. The input for sequencing was peripheral blood, taken in the second trimester of pregnancy. Receptor source: a female donor with multiple sclerosis, enrolled in a pregnancy study.

The V and J genes are TRBV11-2 and TRBJ2-1; 8 nucleotides line up with TRBD2. The CDR3 has 13 residues. V was clipped by 4 bases and J by 7 bases; unmatched bases: 3. The V gene's germline CDR1 is SGHAT and CDR2 FQNNGV. The CDR3 DNA reads TGTGCCAGCAGCTGGGGACTAGTGAATGAGCAGTTCTTC. As protein: CASSWGLVNEQFF.

V usage is TRBV21-1 and J usage is TRBJ2-7; the table assigns TRBD1, which was not confirmed against the DNA. TRBV21-1 is assigned pseudogene status. The CDR3 runs to 14 residues. This CDR3 is CASSPDRGIDEQYF. The CDR3, as DNA: TGTGCCAGCAGCCCGGACAGGGGTATCGACGAGCAGTACTTC.

V usage is TRBV7-2 and J usage is TRBJ2-7; TRBD2 matches at 11 bases. This CDR3 has 15 amino acids. After removal of 4 bases from V and 2 bases from J, the junction contained 4 bases not matched to a gene. Germline loops: CDR1 SGHTA, CDR2 FQGNSA. In DNA form, the CDR3 reads TGTGCCAGCAGCTCCCTAGCGGGGGGTCCCTACGAGCAGTACTTC. Translation: CASSSLAGGPYEQYF.

J is TRBJ2-5 and V is TRBV5-1, with 10 nucleotides matching TRBD2. Germline V gene data show CDR1 as SGHRS and CDR2 as YFSETQ. The CDR3 has 15 amino acids. Losses at the gene ends were 4 bases for V and 2 bases for J; bases not matched to a gene: 5. CDR3 nucleotides: TGCGCCAGCAGCCTAGCGGGGGCCGTTCAAGAGACCCAGTACTTC. Amino acids: CASSLAGAVQETQYF.

The chain combines TRBV5-5 with TRBJ1-2; 9 positions agree with TRBD1. Unmatched junction bases numbered 6, after V lost 4 bases and J lost 8 bases. The germline V gene has CDR1 SGHKS and CDR2 YYEKEE (reference sequence). The CDR3 loop spans 13 amino acids. The chain's CDR3 is CASSTDRGLGYTF. The CDR3 nucleotides read TGTGCCAGCAGCACCGACAGGGGGTTGGGCTACACCTTC. The full variable domain, completed using reference TRBV5-5 and TRBJ1-2, is DAGVTQSPTHLIKTRGQQVTLRCSPISGHKSVSWYQQVLGQGPQFIFQYYEKEERGRGNFPDRFSARQFPNYSSELNVNALLLGDSALYLCASSTDRGLGYTFGSGTRLTVV.

J is TRBJ1-2 and V is TRBV30; no clear D gene. V was trimmed by 3 bases and J by 4 bases, leaving 12 bases between them. There are 13 residues in the CDR3. Germline-derived CDR1 and CDR2 are GTSNPN and SVGIG (reference sequence). The CDR3: CAWSTERGYGYTF. CDR3 sequence (DNA): TGTGCCTGGAGCACGGAAAGAGGCTATGGCTACACCTTC.

The chain couples TRBV7-9 to TRBJ1-4; weak D call: TRBD1 (6 bases). Germline lookup yields CDR1 SEHNR and CDR2 FQNEAQ (reference sequence). The germline V and J ends were trimmed by 0 bases and 7 bases, with 6 bases remaining between them. CDR3 length: 13 residues. CDR3 nucleotide sequence: TGTGCCAGCAGCTTAGCGACAGGTGAAAAACTGTTTTTT. The encoded protein is CASSLATGEKLFF.

The chain combines TRBV6-1 with TRBJ1-4; no firm D call. This CDR3 is built from 14 residues. CDR1 and CDR2 from the germline V gene are MNHNS and SASEGT. Trimming took 2 bases from V and 0 from J, leaving 4 bases between them. The CDR3 DNA follows: TGTGCCAGCAGTGAAATCGCAACTAATGAAAAACTGTTTTTT. It translates to CASSEIATNEKLFF.

V gene TRBV4-1 combines with J gene TRBJ1-5; D call uncertain. The CDR3 covers 13 residues. V lost 1 base and J lost 7, with 8 bases in between. Germline CDR1 MGHRA, CDR2 YSYEKL. The CDR3 sequence: CASSQGRRQPQHF. Written as DNA, the CDR3 is TGCGCCAGCAGCCAAGGGAGGCGGCAGCCCCAGCATTTT.

The V and J genes are TRBV6-1 and TRBJ1-1; weak D call: TRBD1 (6 bases). V was clipped by 0 bases and J by 3 bases, with 20 bases between them. The CDR3 is made up of 18 amino acids. The germline gives CDR1 MNHNS, CDR2 SASEGT. The CDR3 region has the DNA TGTGCCAGCAGTGAAGCGCTCACTTCGTTGGGGGCCTACACTGAAGCTTTCTTT. Translated: CASSEALTSLGAYTEAFF.

The V gene is TRBV7-3, the J gene TRBJ2-1, with TRBD2 matching over 11 bases. CDR3 length: 16 residues. V lost 4 bases and J lost 5; bases outside the gene matches: 7. In germline, CDR1 is SGHTA, CDR2 FQGTGA. The CDR3: CASSSPLGLADNEQFF. DNA for the CDR3: TGTGCCAGCAGCTCCCCATTGGGACTAGCGGACAATGAGCAGTTCTTC. Looking up the rest from reference TRBV7-3 and TRBJ2-1 gives the full variable domain: GAGVSQTPSNKVTEKGKYVELRCDPISGHTALYWYRQSLGQGPEFLIYFQGTGAADDSGLPNDRFFAVRPEGSVSTLKIQRTERGDSAVYLCASSSPLGLADNEQFFGPGTRLTVL.

This clone has more than one count but fewer than ten. V usage is TRBV5-1 and J usage is TRBJ1-5; D is perhaps TRBD1 (6 bases). Trimming removed 1 base at V and 5 bases at J, with 10 bases between. The CDR3 contains 14 residues. Germline CDR1 SGHRS, CDR2 YFSETQ. The CDR3 coding sequence is TGCGCCAGCAGCTTGACAGGGTCAGATCAGCCCCAGCATTTT. It encodes CASSLTGSDQPQHF.

V usage is TRBV25-1 and J usage is TRBJ2-3; 8 bases agree with TRBD1. The ends lost 6 bases at V and 0 bases at J; junction bases unmatched: 5. Germline V gene lookup returns CDR1 MGHDK and CDR2 SYGVNS. The CDR3 length is 15 residues. The DNA for the CDR3 is TGTGCCAGCAGGTCAGGGACAGGTAGCACAGATACGCAGTATTTT. Amino acid sequence: CASRSGTGSTDTQYF.

V is TRBV6-6 and J is TRBJ1-2; D is uncertain. V lost 2 bases and J 6 bases, leaving 13 bases between the germline ends. This CDR3 has 14 residues. Germline loops: CDR1 MNHNY, CDR2 SVGAGI (reference sequence). The CDR3 DNA reads as TGTGCCAGCAGTTACGGTTACGAGGTGGATGGCTACACCTTC. Amino acid sequence: CASSYGYEVDGYTF.

The chain combines TRBV2 with TRBJ1-2; the D gene is possibly TRBD1 (5 bases). Between the trimmed V and J ends, which lost 4 bases and 7 bases, there was a span of 16 bases. This CDR3 is 14 amino acids long. Per germline, CDR1 SNHLY and CDR2 FYNNEI. In DNA form, the CDR3 reads TGTGCCAGCAGTGCCTGGGGGGGGGAAGCTGGCTACACCTTC. Its translation: CASSAWGGEAGYTF.

CDR3 residues: CASSIHRGSLTEAFF. DNA for the CDR3: TGTGCCAGCAGCATCCACAGGGGTTCGCTTACTGAAGCTTTCTTT. This rearrangement joins TRBV7-9 to TRBJ1-1, with 7 positions matching TRBD1. The V gene end was trimmed by 5 bases and the J gene end by 5 bases; junction bases not matched to a gene: 11. Per germline, CDR1 SEHNR and CDR2 FQNEAQ (reference sequence). CDR3 size: 15 residues.

This clone was seen only a few times. The chain combines TRBV2 with TRBJ1-1; no firm D call. Trimming took off 2 bases at V and 7 bases at J, with 8 bases between the two ends. Germline CDR1 reads SNHLY; CDR2 reads FYNNEI. The CDR3 sequence is 12 residues long. CDR3 sequence (DNA): TGTGCCAGCAGTGAACAGGAGGATGAAGCTTTCTTT. Encoded protein: CASSEQEDEAFF.

V is TRBV6-1 and J is TRBJ1-6; 9 bases fit TRBD1. There are 15 residues in the CDR3. V lost 9 bases, J lost 10 bases, and 13 bases stayed unmatched. Germline lookup yields CDR1 MNHNS and CDR2 SASEGT. In DNA, the CDR3 is TGTGCCAGTACTACGGGACAGGGAGGCTACTCACCCCTCCACTTT. Its protein is CASTTGQGGYSPLHF.

V and J are TRBV10-3 and TRBJ2-7; 9 bases match TRBD1. This CDR3 is built from 15 residues. Germline V gene data show CDR1 as ENHRY and CDR2 as SYGVKD. Trimming took 5 bases from V and 1 from J; bases not matched to a gene: 6. CDR3 in DNA: TGTGCCATCAGTTTAGGGACAGGGAGGTCCTACGAGCAGTACTTC. Translating it yields CAISLGTGRSYEQYF.

The V call is TRBV11-1, the J call TRBJ2-7, with 7 positions matching TRBD2. Germline V gene sequence: CDR1 SGHAT, CDR2 FQDESV (reference sequence). The CDR3 totals 13 residues. V shed 3 bases and J 3 bases; nucleotides not matched to a gene: 2. The CDR3 DNA sequence: TGTGCCAGCAGCTTCGGCGGGAGCTACGAGCAGTACTTC. Its protein is CASSFGGSYEQYF. Full variable domain (missing parts from reference TRBV11-1 and TRBJ2-7): EAEVAQSPRYKITEKSQAVAFWCDPISGHATLYWYRQILGQGPELLVQFQDESVVDDSQLPKDRFSAERLKGVDSTLKIQPAELGDSAMYLCASSFGGSYEQYFGPGTRLTVT.

This clone has just a few counts. The J gene is TRBJ1-5, the V gene TRBV19, with D possibly matching TRBD1 (6 bases). Trimming removed 6 bases from V and 4 bases from J, with 13 bases in between. The CDR3 extends over 14 amino acids. The germline gives CDR1 LNHDA, CDR2 SQIVND (reference sequence). The CDR3 protein is CASSPLRGNQPQHF. The CDR3 region has the DNA TGTGCCAGTAGCCCCCTCAGGGGAAATCAGCCCCAGCATTTT. The full variable domain, in which reference TRBV19 and TRBJ1-5 provide the parts outside the CDR3, is DGGITQSPKYLFRKEGQNVTLSCEQNLNHDAMYWYRQDPGQGLRLIYYSQIVNDFQKGDIAEGYSVSREKKESFPLTVTSAQKNPTAFYLCASSPLRGNQPQHFGDGTRLSIL.

The CDR3 region has the DNA TGTGCCAGCAGTAGCCTAGCGGGGGCAGGGGATACGCAGTATTTT. Its translation: CASSSLAGAGDTQYF. V and J are TRBV6-6 and TRBJ2-3; 10 bases map to TRBD2. CDR3 length equals 15 residues. The V segment lost 5 bases and the J segment 6 bases; nucleotides outside the gene matches: 8. The V gene's germline CDR1 is MNHNY and CDR2 SVGAGI (reference sequence).